Listed here are 24 T cell receptor beta chains from one sample, sequenced in a study of vaccination effects on CD4 cells after COVID-19. These receptors have no known antigen. The data were produced by immunoSEQ multiplex PCR, yet TCRdb's version contains in-frame clones alone and is incomplete. In the table there are 45,000 or so clones, around 70% of which are singletons. Subsequent to 10 days of culture, CD4+ T cells were isolated. Everyone in the study got two shots of either the BNT162b2 or mRNA-1273 vaccine. The starting material was CD4+ T cells from PBMCs cultured without peptide, obtained after COVID-19 vaccination. The receptors were gathered from a human donor who received a COVID-19 vaccine.

This clone came up a few times. J is TRBJ1-2 and V is TRBV20-1; D gene ambiguous. Trimming cost V 1 base and J 3 bases, with 3 bases left between them. The germline V gene has CDR1 DFQATT and CDR2 SNEGSKA (reference sequence). The CDR3 loop spans 11 amino acids. Here the CDR3 reads CSARADYGYTF. CDR3 nucleotides: TGCAGTGCTAGAGCAGACTATGGCTACACCTTC.

The chain employs TRBV7-2 and TRBJ2-2; D may be TRBD1 (6 bases). V was clipped by 2 bases and J by 6 bases, with 13 bases between them. The CDR3 runs to 15 residues. The V gene's germline CDR1 is SGHTA and CDR2 FQGNSA. Here the CDR3 reads CASSLSSGTPGELFF. CDR3 bases: TGTGCCAGCAGCTTAAGCTCCGGGACACCCGGGGAGCTGTTTTTT. Full variable domain (remainder filled in from reference TRBV7-2 and TRBJ2-2): GAGVSQSPSNKVTEKGKDVELRCDPISGHTALYWYRQSLGQGLEFLIYFQGNSAPDKSGLPSDRFSAERTGGSVSTLTIQRTQQEDSAVYLCASSLSSGTPGELFFGEGSRLTVL.

This rearrangement joins TRBV7-9 to TRBJ1-1; 8 positions agree with TRBD1. The CDR3 consists of 13 residues. V lost 5 bases, J lost 7 bases, and 6 bases stayed unmatched. The germline CDR1 and CDR2 sequences are SEHNR and FQNEAQ (reference sequence). CDR3 in amino acids: CASSLGGTGEAFF. Here the CDR3 DNA reads TGTGCCAGCAGCCTCGGGGGGACAGGTGAAGCTTTCTTT.

This chain links TRBV6-1 with TRBJ1-5, with D possibly matching TRBD1 (5 bases). Trimming shortened V by 1 base and J by 3 bases, and 16 bases separated the two germline ends. CDR3 length: 17 amino acids. Germline CDR1 and CDR2: MNHNS and SASEGT. CDR3 in DNA: TGTGCCAGCAGTGAAGGGGGGTGGAGAGGGCCCAATCAGCCCCAGCATTTT. Translating it yields CASSEGGWRGPNQPQHF.

This clone was detected only a few times. The gene calls are TRBV29-1 and TRBJ1-2; D gene unclear. V lost 5 bases and J 8 bases, leaving 21 bases between the germline ends. There are 14 residues in the CDR3. Germline values: CDR1 SQVTM, CDR2 ANQGSEA. In DNA, the CDR3 is TGCAGCGTTCTTCATCGCGCCCAGGTAGGCGGCTACACCTTC. Translation: CSVLHRAQVGGYTF.

This chain connects TRBV5-1 to TRBJ1-4; D possibly corresponds to TRBD1 (6 bases). CDR1 SGHRS and CDR2 YFSETQ come from the germline V gene. The germline V and J ends were trimmed by 0 bases and 11 bases, with 11 bases remaining between them. The CDR3 runs 13 residues. CDR3 region: CASSLDRAGKLFF. In DNA, the CDR3 is TGCGCCAGCAGCTTGGACAGGGCGGGGAAACTGTTTTTT.

The chain has TRBV5-1 and TRBJ2-1, with 7 bases aligning to TRBD2. The CDR3 has 15 amino acids. Germline V gives CDR1 SGHRS, CDR2 YFSETQ. V lost 0 bases to trimming and J lost 5 bases; unmatched junction nucleotides: 5. This CDR3 reads CASSLAGLGDNEQFF. The CDR3 DNA sequence: TGCGCCAGCAGCTTGGCCGGACTAGGGGACAATGAGCAGTTCTTC.

The chain couples TRBV27 to TRBJ2-1, with 8 bases fitting TRBD1. V lost 3 bases, J lost 15 bases, and 10 bases stayed unmatched. From germline, CDR1 is MNHEY and CDR2 SMNVEV (reference sequence). The CDR3 covers 13 residues. CDR3 region: CASSFKQGDRGFF. CDR3 DNA: TGTGCCAGCAGTTTTAAACAGGGGGATCGTGGGTTCTTC.

The chain carries TRBV7-2 and TRBJ1-1; D is undetermined. Germline CDR1 SGHTA, CDR2 FQGNSA. The V gene lost 3 bases and the J gene lost 0 bases, with 17 bases spanning the gap. The CDR3 length is 17 residues. For the CDR3, the DNA is TGTGCCAGCAGCTTGGGAACTTACCTCCGAATGAACACTGAAGCTTTCTTT. Amino acids: CASSLGTYLRMNTEAFF.

This chain connects TRBV11-2 to TRBJ1-1; D not certain. Germline assignment: CDR1 SGHAT and CDR2 FQNNGV. The CDR3 runs to 14 residues. Trimming cost V 0 bases and J 3 bases, with 8 bases left between them. The CDR3 DNA sequence: TGTGCCAGCAGCTTAGATCAAGGTTACACTGAAGCTTTCTTT. Protein product: CASSLDQGYTEAFF. Full variable domain (remainder filled in from reference TRBV11-2 and TRBJ1-1): EAGVAQSPRYKIIEKRQSVAFWCNPISGHATLYWYQQILGQGPKLLIQFQNNGVVDDSQLPKDRFSAERLKGVDSTLKIQPAKLEDSAVYLCASSLDQGYTEAFFGQGTRLTVV.

This clone was found a few times. The rearrangement uses TRBV11-3 and TRBJ2-2; the match to TRBD2 covers 16 bases. The germline CDR1 and CDR2 sequences are SGHNT and YENEEA. V lost 3 bases to trimming and J lost 6 bases; unmatched junction nucleotides: 1. The CDR3 sequence is 16 residues long. CDR3 coding DNA: TGTGCCAGCAGCTTCGGGACTAGCGGGGGGGCCGGGGAGCTGTTTTTT. Encoded protein: CASSFGTSGGAGELFF.

The gene calls are TRBV6-6 and TRBJ1-2; D remains unclear. CDR3 length: 12 residues. The V end lost 5 bases, the J end lost 5 bases, and 9 bases lay between the germline ends. Germline assignment: CDR1 MNHNY and CDR2 SVGAGI (reference sequence). The CDR3 DNA follows: TGTGCCAGCAGTCCCTTTAAGTATGGCTACACCTTC. This codes for CASSPFKYGYTF.

V gene TRBV27 combines with J gene TRBJ2-2; weak D call: TRBD1 (6 bases). CDR1 is MNHEY, CDR2 SMNVEV, per germline (reference sequence). V was shortened by 5 bases and J by 4 bases, with 17 bases between the two germline ends. The CDR3 runs 16 residues. CDR3 region: CASSPMSGTITGELFF. CDR3 in DNA: TGTGCCAGCAGTCCGATGTCCGGGACAATCACCGGGGAGCTGTTTTTT.

The chain joins TRBV25-1 to TRBJ1-2, with D hard to call. Trimming stripped 9 bases from V and 2 bases from J, with 16 bases between. This CDR3 spans 14 amino acids. Germline values: CDR1 MGHDK, CDR2 SYGVNS. This CDR3 reads CARSQAALNYGYTF. The CDR3, as DNA: TGTGCCAGAAGCCAGGCAGCTCTAAACTATGGCTACACCTTC.

The chain couples TRBV7-9 to TRBJ2-2, with 7 bases matching TRBD2. Germline-derived CDR1 and CDR2 are SEHNR and FQNEAQ (reference sequence). The V gene end was trimmed by 6 bases and the J gene end by 5 bases; junction bases not matched to a gene: 15. CDR3 length: 17 residues. CDR3 bases: TGTGCCAGCAGACAACCAGCAGGGAGGGTGACGACCGGGGAGCTGTTTTTT. Amino acids: CASRQPAGRVTTGELFF.

The chain uses TRBV20-1 and TRBJ2-7; the D call may be TRBD1 or TRBD2 (5 bases each). Germline CDR1 reads DFQATT; CDR2 reads SNEGSKA (reference sequence). The length of the CDR3 is 10 residues. The V gene lost 5 bases and the J gene lost 7 bases, with 9 bases spanning the gap. CDR3 sequence (DNA): TGCAGTGCTGGGAGACAGGAGCAGTACTTC. Protein product: CSAGRQEQYF.

This rearrangement joins TRBV29-1 to TRBJ2-3; 10 bases fit TRBD2. The CDR3 has 14 residues. CDR1 and CDR2 from the germline V gene are SQVTM and ANQGSEA. Germline trimming cut 2 bases from V and 8 bases from J; bases unmatched to any gene: 7. The CDR3 is CSVESASGSSTQYF. CDR3 nucleotides: TGCAGCGTTGAATCCGCTAGCGGGAGTTCTACGCAGTATTTT.

This clone was seen a handful of times. The chain carries TRBV3-1 (or the pseudogene TRBV3-2) and TRBJ1-1; unclear D gene. CDR3 length equals 15 residues. The V end was cut by 6 bases, the J end by 1 base, with 15 bases between. Germline V CDR1 and CDR2: LGHDT, YNNKEL (reference sequence). The CDR3 bases are TGTGCCAGCAGTCCAGGTTCGTTTCAGAACACTGAAGCTTTCTTT. It is translated as CASSPGSFQNTEAFF.

This chain connects TRBV20-1 to TRBJ1-2; D unclear. Deletions cut 8 bases from V and 5 bases from J, with 12 bases between. CDR3 length: 11 residues. Germline V gene lookup returns CDR1 DFQATT and CDR2 SNEGSKA (reference sequence). CDR3 DNA: TGCAGTCTACAGTGGGGTTATGGCTACACCTTC. Translating gives CSLQWGYGYTF.

The chain uses TRBV5-6 and TRBJ2-7, with D possibly TRBD2 on 5 matching bases. Germline CDR1 SGHDT, CDR2 YYEEEE. This CDR3 has 14 amino acids. V lost 4 bases, J lost 7 bases, and 18 bases lay in between. CDR3 in amino acids: CASSPTIGLSEQYF. For the CDR3, the DNA is TGTGCCAGCAGCCCTACCATCGGACTTTCAGAGCAGTACTTC.

V gene TRBV5-4 combines with J gene TRBJ1-1; tentatively, D is TRBD1 (6 bases). This CDR3 comprises 15 residues. Trimming pared 0 bases from V and 7 bases from J, leaving 16 bases between. The germline V gene encodes CDR1 SGHNT and CDR2 YYREEE (reference sequence). CDR3 sequence: CASSLGAPGAGEAFF. The CDR3 DNA follows: TGTGCCAGCAGCTTGGGGGCCCCAGGGGCGGGTGAAGCTTTCTTT.

V usage is TRBV6-5 and J usage is TRBJ2-7; D may be TRBD1 (6 bases). The V end lost 6 bases, the J end lost 12 bases, and 21 bases lay between the germline ends. The CDR3 loop spans 13 amino acids. Looked up from germline, CDR1 is MNHEY and CDR2 is SVGAGI. The CDR3 nucleotides are TGTGCCAGCAGACCCCGGGACAACTCTGCTCTGTACTTC. Its translation is CASRPRDNSALYF.

The rearrangement joins TRBV5-4 to TRBJ2-3; 9 bases align to TRBD2. Trimming at V came to 3 bases and at J to 2 bases, leaving 4 bases not matched to a gene. This CDR3 has 15 residues. The germline CDR1 and CDR2 sequences are SGHNT and YYREEE (reference sequence). The CDR3: CASSSLAGLTDTQYF. The CDR3 DNA reads TGTGCCAGCAGCTCCCTAGCGGGGCTCACAGATACGCAGTATTTT.

The J gene is TRBJ1-2, the V gene TRBV5-1; D perhaps matches TRBD1 (6 bases). Trimming took 3 bases from V and 1 from J, leaving 10 bases between them. From germline, CDR1 is SGHRS and CDR2 YFSETQ. The length of the CDR3 is 14 residues. The DNA of the CDR3 is TGCGCCAGCAGCTACGGGACACTTAACTATGGCTACACCTTC. Translation gives CASSYGTLNYGYTF.